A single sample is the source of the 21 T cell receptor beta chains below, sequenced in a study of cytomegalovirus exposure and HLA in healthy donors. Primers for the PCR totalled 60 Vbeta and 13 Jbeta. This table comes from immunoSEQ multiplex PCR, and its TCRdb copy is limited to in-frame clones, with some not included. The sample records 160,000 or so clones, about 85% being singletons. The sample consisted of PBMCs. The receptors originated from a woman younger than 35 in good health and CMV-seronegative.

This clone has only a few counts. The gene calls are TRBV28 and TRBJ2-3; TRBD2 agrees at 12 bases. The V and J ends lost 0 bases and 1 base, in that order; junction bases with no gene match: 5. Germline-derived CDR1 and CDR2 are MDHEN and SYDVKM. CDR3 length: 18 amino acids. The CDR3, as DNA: TGTGCCAGCAGTTTATGGAGGCTAGCGGGAGGGGGCACAGATACGCAGTATTTT. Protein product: CASSLWRLAGGGTDTQYF.

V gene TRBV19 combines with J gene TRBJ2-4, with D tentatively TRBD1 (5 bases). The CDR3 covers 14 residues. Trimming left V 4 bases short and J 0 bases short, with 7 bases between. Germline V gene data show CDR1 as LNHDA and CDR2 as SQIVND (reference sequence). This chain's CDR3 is CASSRQGAKNIQYF. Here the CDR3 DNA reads TGTGCCAGTAGTAGGCAGGGAGCCAAAAACATTCAGTACTTC.

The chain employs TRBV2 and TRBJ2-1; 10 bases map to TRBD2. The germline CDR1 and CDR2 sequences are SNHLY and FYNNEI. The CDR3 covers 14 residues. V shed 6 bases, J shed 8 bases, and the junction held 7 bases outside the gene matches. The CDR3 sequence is CASRGGTSADEQFF. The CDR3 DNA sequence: TGTGCCAGCAGGGGGGGGACTAGCGCGGATGAGCAGTTCTTC.

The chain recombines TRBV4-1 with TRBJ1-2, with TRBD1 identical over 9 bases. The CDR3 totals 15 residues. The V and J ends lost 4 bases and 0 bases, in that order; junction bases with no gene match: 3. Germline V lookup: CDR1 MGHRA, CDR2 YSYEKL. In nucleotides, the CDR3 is TGCGCCAGCAGCCGACGACAGGGGGCTAACTATGGCTACACCTTC. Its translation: CASSRRQGANYGYTF.

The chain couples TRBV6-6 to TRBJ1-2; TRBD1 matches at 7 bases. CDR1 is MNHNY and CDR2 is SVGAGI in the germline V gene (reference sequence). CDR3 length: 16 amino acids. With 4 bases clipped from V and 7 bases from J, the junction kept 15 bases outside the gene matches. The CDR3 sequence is CASSSQLRQGEAGYTF. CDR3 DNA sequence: TGTGCCAGCAGTTCCCAGCTCCGACAGGGAGAGGCTGGCTACACCTTC.

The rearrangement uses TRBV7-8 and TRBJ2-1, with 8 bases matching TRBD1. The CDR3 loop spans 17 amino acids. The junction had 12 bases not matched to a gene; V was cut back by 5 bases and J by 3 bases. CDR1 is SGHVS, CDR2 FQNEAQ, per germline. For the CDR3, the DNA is TGTGCCAGCAGCCCCTCCCCGACAGGGGCTAACTACAATGAGCAGTTCTTC. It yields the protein CASSPSPTGANYNEQFF.

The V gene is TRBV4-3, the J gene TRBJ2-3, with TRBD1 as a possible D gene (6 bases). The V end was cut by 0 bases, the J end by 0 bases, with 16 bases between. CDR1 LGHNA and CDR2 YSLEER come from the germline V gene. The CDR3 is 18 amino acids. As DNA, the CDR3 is TGCGCCAGCAGCCAAGAACCAGGGGCCGGATATAGCACAGATACGCAGTATTTT. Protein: CASSQEPGAGYSTDTQYF.

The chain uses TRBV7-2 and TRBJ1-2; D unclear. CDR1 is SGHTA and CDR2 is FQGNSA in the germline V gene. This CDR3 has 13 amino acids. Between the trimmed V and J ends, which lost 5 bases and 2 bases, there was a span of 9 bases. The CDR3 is CASSRTENYGYTF. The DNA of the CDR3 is TGTGCCAGCAGCCGCACAGAAAACTATGGCTACACCTTC.

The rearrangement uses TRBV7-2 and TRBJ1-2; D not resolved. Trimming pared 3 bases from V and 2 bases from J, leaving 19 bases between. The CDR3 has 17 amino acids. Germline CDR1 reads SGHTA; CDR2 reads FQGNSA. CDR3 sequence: CASSFDEAHGWNYGYTF. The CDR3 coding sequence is TGTGCCAGCAGCTTTGATGAGGCCCACGGGTGGAACTATGGCTACACCTTC. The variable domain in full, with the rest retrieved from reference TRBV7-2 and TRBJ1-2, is GAGVSQSPSNKVTEKGKDVELRCDPISGHTALYWYRQSLGQGLEFLIYFQGNSAPDKSGLPSDRFSAERTGGSVSTLTIQRTQQEDSAVYLCASSFDEAHGWNYGYTFGSGTRLTVV.

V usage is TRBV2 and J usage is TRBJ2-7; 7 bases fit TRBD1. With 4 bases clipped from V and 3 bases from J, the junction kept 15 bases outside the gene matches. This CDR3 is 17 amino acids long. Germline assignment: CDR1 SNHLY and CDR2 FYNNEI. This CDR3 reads CASSGQGGKGKGYEQYF. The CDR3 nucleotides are TGTGCCAGCAGTGGGCAAGGGGGCAAAGGAAAGGGCTACGAGCAGTACTTC.

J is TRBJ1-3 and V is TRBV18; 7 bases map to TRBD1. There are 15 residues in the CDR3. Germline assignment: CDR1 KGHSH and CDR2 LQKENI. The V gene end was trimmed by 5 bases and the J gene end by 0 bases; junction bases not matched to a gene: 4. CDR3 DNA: TGTGCCAGCTCATTAGGACAGGACTCTGGAAACACCATATATTTT. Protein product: CASSLGQDSGNTIYF.

This CDR3 is CASSQVGGLNTEAFF. Here the CDR3 DNA reads TGCGCCAGCAGCCAAGTGGGAGGGCTGAACACTGAAGCTTTCTTT. The V and J genes are TRBV4-1 and TRBJ1-1; D gene ambiguous. The V end was cut by 1 base, the J end by 0 bases, with 9 bases between. The CDR3 is 15 amino acids. Per germline, CDR1 MGHRA and CDR2 YSYEKL.

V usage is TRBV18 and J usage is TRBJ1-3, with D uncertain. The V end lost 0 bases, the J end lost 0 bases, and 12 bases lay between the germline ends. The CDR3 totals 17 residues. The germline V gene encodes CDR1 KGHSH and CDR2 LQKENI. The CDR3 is CASSPPAKSFSGNTIYF. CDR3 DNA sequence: TGTGCCAGCTCACCACCTGCCAAAAGCTTCTCTGGAAACACCATATATTTT.

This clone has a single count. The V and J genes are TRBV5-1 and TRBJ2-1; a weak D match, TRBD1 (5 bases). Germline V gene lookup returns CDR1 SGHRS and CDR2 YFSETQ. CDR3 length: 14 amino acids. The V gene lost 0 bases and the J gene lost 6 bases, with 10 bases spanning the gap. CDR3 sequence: CASSLGPQGNEQFF. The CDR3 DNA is TGCGCCAGCAGCTTGGGACCCCAGGGCAATGAGCAGTTCTTC.

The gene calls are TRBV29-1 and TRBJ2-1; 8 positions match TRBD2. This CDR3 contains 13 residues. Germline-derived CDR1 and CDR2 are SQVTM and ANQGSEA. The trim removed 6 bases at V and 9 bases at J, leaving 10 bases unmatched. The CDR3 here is CSVSGGLGGEQFF. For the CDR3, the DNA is TGCAGCGTATCGGGAGGGTTGGGTGGTGAGCAGTTCTTC.

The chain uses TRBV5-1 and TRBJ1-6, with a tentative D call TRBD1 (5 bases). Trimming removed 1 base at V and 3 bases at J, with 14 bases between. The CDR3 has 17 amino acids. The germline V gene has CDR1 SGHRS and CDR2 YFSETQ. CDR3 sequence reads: CASSLSQGGIYNSPLHF. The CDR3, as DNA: TGCGCCAGCAGCTTGTCCCAGGGAGGAATCTATAATTCACCCCTCCACTTT.

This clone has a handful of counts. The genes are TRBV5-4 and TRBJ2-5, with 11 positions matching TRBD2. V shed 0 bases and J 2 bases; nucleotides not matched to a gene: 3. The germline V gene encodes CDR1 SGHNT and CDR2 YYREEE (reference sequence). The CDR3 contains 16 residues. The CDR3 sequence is CASSLASGGTQETQYF. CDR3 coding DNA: TGTGCCAGCAGCTTGGCTAGCGGGGGGACACAAGAGACCCAGTACTTC. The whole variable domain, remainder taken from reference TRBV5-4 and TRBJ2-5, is ETGVTQSPTHLIKTRGQQVTLRCSSQSGHNTVSWYQQALGQGPQFIFQYYREEENGRGNFPPRFSGLQFPNYSSELNVNALELDDSALYLCASSLASGGTQETQYFGPGTRLLVL.

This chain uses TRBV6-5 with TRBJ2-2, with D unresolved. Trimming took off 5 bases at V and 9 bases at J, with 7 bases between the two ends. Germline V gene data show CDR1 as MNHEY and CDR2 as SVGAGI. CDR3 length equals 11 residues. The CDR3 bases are TGTGCCAGCAGTGAAGAGTGGGAGCTGTTTTTT. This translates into CASSEEWELFF.

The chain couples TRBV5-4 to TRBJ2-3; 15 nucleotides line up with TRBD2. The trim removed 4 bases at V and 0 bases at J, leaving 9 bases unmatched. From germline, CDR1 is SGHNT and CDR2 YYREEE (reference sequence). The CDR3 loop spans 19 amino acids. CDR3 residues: CASSKGLAGGDPSTDTQYF. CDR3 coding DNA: TGTGCCAGCAGCAAGGGACTAGCGGGGGGAGACCCTAGCACAGATACGCAGTATTTT.

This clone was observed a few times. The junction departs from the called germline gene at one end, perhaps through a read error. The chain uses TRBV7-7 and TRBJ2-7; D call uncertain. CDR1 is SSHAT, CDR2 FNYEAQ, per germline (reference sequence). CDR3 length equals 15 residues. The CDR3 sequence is CASSLRCTEAYEQYF. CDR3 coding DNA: TGTGCTAGCAGCTTAAGGTGCACAGAAGCCTACGAGCAGTACTTC. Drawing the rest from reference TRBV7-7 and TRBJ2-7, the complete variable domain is GAGVSQSPRYKVTKRGQDVTLRCDPISSHATLYWYQQALGQGPEFLTYFNYEAQPDKSGLPSDRFSAERPEGSISTLTIQRTEQRDSAMYRCASSLRCTEAYEQYFGPGTRLTVT.

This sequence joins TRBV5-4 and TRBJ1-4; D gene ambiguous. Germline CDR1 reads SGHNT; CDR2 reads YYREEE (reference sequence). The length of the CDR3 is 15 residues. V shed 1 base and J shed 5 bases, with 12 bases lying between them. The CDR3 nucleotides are TGTGCCAGCAGCTTGTCCGCAGGACTCAATGAAAAACTGTTTTTT. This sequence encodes CASSLSAGLNEKLFF.